Sequencing of this T cell receptor beta chain was carried out in a study of graft-versus-host responses after intestinal transplantation. The overall study: Among the recipients, transplants were multivisceral, liver-intestinal, or isolated intestinal. The whole recipient group had anti-thymocyte globulin induction followed by tacrolimus and steroids for around three years. General study results and limits: An association linked early post-transplant HvG declines with peak circulating GvH clone levels.

About this clone: Its antigen remains unidentified.

Only in-frame clones appear in the TCRdb table, and some are missing; sequencing was by immunoSEQ multiplex PCR. Counted here are around 29,000 clones, 87% occurring once; the ten biggest clones make up around 10%. There are 17 residues in the CDR3. Between the trimmed V and J ends, which lost 5 bases and 5 bases, there was a span of 24 bases. Per the germline V gene, CDR1 is MDHEN and CDR2 is SYDVKM. The TCR sequence derives from a human patient who received an intestinal transplant, so some T cells may come from the graft donor. The sample here was PBMCs, taken around 480 days after intestinal transplantation. This chain connects TRBV28 to TRBJ1-2; D remains ambiguous. The CDR3 DNA sequence: TGTGCCAGCAGTATTCCCGGGCCCCCCACGGGCCTATATGGCTACACCTTC. Protein sequence: CASSIPGPPTGLYGYTF.